This paragraph reports one T cell receptor (beta chain). No antigen is known for it. With random hexamers, reverse transcription was performed on about 0.45 to 1 ug of RNA. Using its own MiXCR run on the immunoSEQ multiplex PCR reads, TCRdb lists one record per CDR3 protein. The table records about 130,000 distinct CDR3 sequences, more than 85% of them present only once. This sample was included in a study of CD8 T cells in Susac syndrome. Germline values: CDR1 MGHRA, CDR2 YSYEKL. The V end was cut by 6 bases, the J end by 1 base, with 13 bases between. This CDR3 has 15 amino acids. Broader study findings: The number of Susac-specific public clones found was approximately 17 in total CD8+ repertoires and several in CD8+ TEMRA repertoires. CD8+ clones in Susac expanded most in TEMRA cells and active patients.

The material sequenced was CD8+ T cells from PBMCs. The V and J genes are TRBV4-1 and TRBJ2-1, with D perhaps matching TRBD2 (6 bases). The clonotype was recovered from a human donor with Susac syndrome. CDR3: CASRLIAVSYNEQFF. For the CDR3, the DNA is TGCGCCAGCAGACTGATAGCGGTTTCCTACAATGAGCAGTTCTTC.